The 21 T cell receptor beta chains reported below all come from one sample, sequenced in a study of blood T cell repertoires in COVID-19. TCRdb's copy holds only in-frame clones and misses some; the assay was immunoSEQ multiplex PCR. The data contain approximately 88,000 clones, around three quarters of them singletons. The sample taken for sequencing was peripheral blood. The source is a woman older than 75 with acute or convalescent COVID-19.

The gene calls are TRBV6-5 and TRBJ2-2; 10 bases agree with TRBD1. Germline CDR1 is MNHEY and CDR2 is SVGAGI. After removal of 7 bases from V and 3 bases from J, the junction contained 5 bases not matched to a gene. The CDR3 is 15 amino acids. The CDR3 protein is CASTRTGGYTGELFF. The CDR3 bases are TGTGCCAGCACCCGGACAGGGGGATACACCGGGGAGCTGTTTTTT.

V usage is TRBV10-3 and J usage is TRBJ1-3; TRBD1 might be the D (5 bases). Germline V gene data show CDR1 as ENHRY and CDR2 as SYGVKD. The V end was cut by 9 bases, the J end by 0 bases, with 15 bases between. The CDR3 has 15 amino acids. The CDR3 is CAIRPTANSGNTIYF. The DNA for the CDR3 is TGTGCCATTCGCCCGACAGCCAACTCTGGAAACACCATATATTTT.

This chain uses TRBV7-9 with TRBJ1-6, with TRBD1 matching 9 bases. Germline lookup yields CDR1 SEHNR and CDR2 FQNEAQ (reference sequence). The CDR3 loop spans 15 amino acids. V lost 4 bases and J lost 7; bases outside the gene matches: 5. CDR3 in amino acids: CASSSTGTGNSPLHF. The CDR3 nucleotides read TGTGCCAGCAGCTCGACTGGGACAGGGAATTCACCCCTCCACTTT.

The chain joins TRBV12-3 or TRBV12-4 to TRBJ2-2, with D possibly TRBD1 on 5 matching bases. The CDR3 is made up of 13 amino acids. The CDR3 here is CATNRRNTGELFF. The CDR3 DNA is TGTGCAACCAACAGGAGGAACACCGGGGAGCTGTTTTTT.

This clone was seen only once. The V gene is TRBV7-3, the J gene TRBJ1-1; 7 nucleotides align to TRBD1. This CDR3 contains 17 residues. Germline CDR1 reads SGHTA; CDR2 reads FQGTGA. J was trimmed by 4 bases and V by 5 bases; bases with no gene match: 16. CDR3 sequence reads: CASSPQGGQGYGTEAFF. The CDR3 nucleotides read TGTGCCAGCAGCCCTCAGGGGGGTCAGGGGTATGGCACTGAAGCTTTCTTT.

The V gene is TRBV3-1 (or the pseudogene TRBV3-2), the J gene TRBJ2-2; 8 bases align to TRBD1. Germline V gene sequence: CDR1 LGHDT, CDR2 YNNKEL (reference sequence). After removal of 5 bases from V and 7 bases from J, the junction contained 9 bases not matched to a gene. This CDR3 comprises 15 residues. CDR3 in amino acids: CASSLRTGSGGELFF. The CDR3 DNA sequence: TGTGCCAGCAGCTTGCGGACAGGGTCGGGCGGGGAGCTGTTTTTT.

This rearrangement joins TRBV9 to TRBJ2-1, with TRBD2 as a possible D gene (6 bases). The ends were cut back, 6 bases at V and 5 bases at J, with 15 bases in the middle. Germline lookup yields CDR1 SGDLS and CDR2 YYNGEE. CDR3 size: 14 residues. This CDR3 reads CASTRGTHNNEQFF. CDR3 nucleotide sequence: TGTGCCAGCACCCGAGGGACTCACAACAATGAGCAGTTCTTC.

The chain couples TRBV6-2 or TRBV6-3 to TRBJ2-1, with D possibly TRBD1 on 5 matching bases. The length of the CDR3 is 15 residues. Germline CDR1 MNHEY, CDR2 SVGEGT. V was shortened by 5 bases and J by 5 bases, with 16 bases between the two germline ends. The CDR3 reads CASSDPRGHDNEQFF. The CDR3 DNA is TGTGCCAGCAGTGACCCGAGAGGACACGACAATGAGCAGTTCTTC.

The genes are TRBV11-2 and TRBJ2-7, with 8 bases identical to TRBD1. Germline trimming cut 3 bases from V and 3 bases from J; bases unmatched to any gene: 7. CDR3 length: 15 residues. Germline loops: CDR1 SGHAT, CDR2 FQNNGV. In DNA, the CDR3 is TGTGCCAGCAGCTTCATACTGACAGGGGACTACGAGCAGTACTTC. Protein: CASSFILTGDYEQYF.

The chain joins TRBV18 to TRBJ2-5; 11 nucleotides align to TRBD2. From germline, CDR1 is KGHSH and CDR2 LQKENI. This CDR3 is built from 15 residues. Germline trimming cut 8 bases from V and 2 bases from J; bases unmatched to any gene: 7. Written as DNA, the CDR3 is TGTGCCAGCACCCTAGCGGGAGGTGTTCAAGAGACCCAGTACTTC. Its translation: CASTLAGGVQETQYF.

The chain couples TRBV6-5 to TRBJ1-5, with TRBD1 identical over 8 bases. The germline gives CDR1 MNHEY, CDR2 SVGAGI. This CDR3 is built from 15 residues. V shed 6 bases, J shed 0 bases, and the junction held 4 bases outside the gene matches. Written as DNA, the CDR3 is TGTGCCAGCAGCGGACAGGGTGGTAGCAATCAGCCCCAGCATTTT. Protein: CASSGQGGSNQPQHF.

V usage is TRBV27 and J usage is TRBJ1-5; D call uncertain. In germline, CDR1 is MNHEY, CDR2 SMNVEV (reference sequence). The CDR3 spans 14 residues. Trimming cost V 2 bases and J 3 bases, with 8 bases left between them. This CDR3 reads CASSLRHANQPQHF. DNA for the CDR3: TGTGCCAGCAGTTTACGACACGCCAATCAGCCCCAGCATTTT.

V and J are TRBV5-1 and TRBJ1-2; TRBD1 matches at 7 bases. The V and J ends lost 5 bases and 2 bases, in that order; junction bases with no gene match: 6. The CDR3 is made up of 14 amino acids. Germline loops: CDR1 SGHRS, CDR2 YFSETQ. The chain's CDR3 is CASRPGQSNYGYTF. The CDR3, as DNA: TGCGCCAGCAGGCCGGGACAGTCCAACTATGGCTACACCTTC.

The chain has TRBV7-2 and TRBJ1-1; 8 positions match TRBD1. CDR3 length equals 16 residues. With 6 bases clipped from V and 1 base from J, the junction kept 10 bases outside the gene matches. Germline loops: CDR1 SGHTA, CDR2 FQGNSA. CDR3 in DNA: TGTGCCAGCAGTCGAAACCCCAGGGGGCAGAACACTGAAGCTTTCTTT. It yields the protein CASSRNPRGQNTEAFF.

This chain's CDR3 is CASSPGLNSYNEQFF. The DNA of the CDR3 is TGCGCCAGCAGCCCCGGACTAAACTCCTACAATGAGCAGTTCTTC. V usage is TRBV5-1 and J usage is TRBJ2-1; D is perhaps TRBD2 (6 bases). Germline V gene data show CDR1 as SGHRS and CDR2 as YFSETQ. The CDR3 covers 15 residues. V gave up 4 bases and J gave up 0 bases, with 11 bases separating them.

V is TRBV7-2 and J is TRBJ1-3; TRBD1 matches 7 bases. With 1 base clipped from V and 2 bases from J, the junction kept 2 bases outside the gene matches. The CDR3 loop spans 15 amino acids. The germline V gene has CDR1 SGHTA and CDR2 FQGNSA. The CDR3 reads CASSLEQGPGNTIYF. DNA for the CDR3: TGTGCCAGCAGCTTAGAACAGGGGCCTGGAAACACCATATATTTT.

The genes are TRBV9 and TRBJ2-7; perhaps TRBD2 as D (5 bases). V gave up 6 bases and J gave up 6 bases, with 16 bases separating them. The CDR3 totals 13 residues. CDR1 is SGDLS, CDR2 YYNGEE, per germline. The CDR3 DNA sequence: TGTGCCAGCAACCGTGGGGAAGAGGGCGAGCAGTACTTC. As protein: CASNRGEEGEQYF.

V usage is TRBV5-5 and J usage is TRBJ2-3, with 10 nucleotides matching TRBD1. The V gene's germline CDR1 is SGHKS and CDR2 YYEKEE (reference sequence). The CDR3 totals 15 residues. The V segment lost 6 bases and the J segment 4 bases; nucleotides outside the gene matches: 8. The CDR3 is CASNSGTGAPDTQYF. CDR3 coding DNA: TGTGCCAGCAACTCCGGGACAGGGGCTCCAGATACGCAGTATTTT.

This clone was counted many times. The chain combines TRBV6-1 with TRBJ2-6, with no clear D. The V gene lost 1 base and the J gene lost 3 bases, with 10 bases spanning the gap. Germline CDR1 and CDR2: MNHNS and SASEGT. The length of the CDR3 is 16 residues. CDR3 sequence (DNA): TGTGCCAGCAGTGAAGTGACGGGTGATGGGGCCAACGTCCTGACTTTC. This translates into CASSEVTGDGANVLTF.

The CDR3, as DNA: TGCGCCAGCAGCTTGGGCCGCGCGGAGCTGTTTTTT. Encoded protein: CASSLGRAELFF. The chain is built from TRBV5-1 and TRBJ2-2; no reliable D call. V was clipped by 0 bases and J by 10 bases, with 7 bases between them. CDR1 is SGHRS, CDR2 YFSETQ, per germline. This CDR3 is built from 12 residues.

This chain's CDR3 is CASSVTGQVGTGELFF. Here the CDR3 DNA reads TGTGCCAGCAGCGTAACCGGACAGGTGGGGACCGGGGAGCTGTTTTTT. This chain uses TRBV9 with TRBJ2-2, with TRBD1 matching 7 bases. V dropped 1 base and J dropped 5; count of bases not matched to a gene: 8. Per germline, CDR1 SGDLS and CDR2 YYNGEE. The CDR3 sequence is 16 residues long.